These 13 T cell receptor beta chains came from one sample sequenced in a study of T cell responses to AZD1222 COVID-19 vaccine. Clones were sequenced by immunoSEQ multiplex PCR, and TCRdb holds only the in-frame ones, with some missing. The sample carries some 170,000 clones, 70% to 90% recorded once. The sample in question was peripheral blood, obtained on day 0 of AZD1222 vaccination. These receptors all stem from an adult in good health.

The chain combines TRBV6-5 with TRBJ1-5, with D possibly matching TRBD1 (6 bases). CDR3 size: 14 residues. Trimming stripped 5 bases from V and 3 bases from J, with 11 bases between. Germline CDR1 reads MNHEY; CDR2 reads SVGAGI. The CDR3 DNA reads TGTGCCAGCAGTCCGGGGGACAACAATCAGCCCCAGCATTTT. Translation: CASSPGDNNQPQHF.

The count of this clone is one. V is TRBV24-1 and J is TRBJ2-1; 16 bases agree with TRBD2. V dropped 9 bases and J dropped 4; count of bases not matched to a gene: 5. Germline V gene lookup returns CDR1 KGHDR and CDR2 SFDVKD. This CDR3 comprises 16 residues. DNA of the CDR3: TGTGCCACCGTAGGGACTAGCGGGAGGGAATACAATGAGCAGTTCTTC. Translated: CATVGTSGREYNEQFF.

V is TRBV10-1 and J is TRBJ1-1; D not resolved. Germline V gene lookup returns CDR1 WNHNN and CDR2 SYGVQD (reference sequence). The V gene lost 4 bases and the J gene lost 1 base, with 7 bases spanning the gap. This CDR3 region has 13 residues. CDR3 sequence (DNA): TGCGCCAGCAGTGCGTTGGGGAACACTGAAGCTTTCTTT. Translating gives CASSALGNTEAFF.

The chain has TRBV30 and TRBJ1-2; D gene uncertain. V lost 3 bases, J lost 1 base, and 9 bases lay in between. There are 13 residues in the CDR3. CDR1 GTSNPN and CDR2 SVGIG come from the germline V gene (reference sequence). The CDR3 protein is CAWSASYNYGYTF. DNA for the CDR3: TGTGCCTGGAGCGCCTCCTATAACTATGGCTACACCTTC.

The gene calls are TRBV9 and TRBJ1-6; 7 positions match TRBD1. CDR1 and CDR2 (germline): SGDLS, YYNGEE. V gave up 0 bases and J gave up 7 bases; unmatched junction bases: 7. This CDR3 comprises 16 residues. The CDR3 is CASSVGTGTANSPLHF. The DNA of the CDR3 is TGTGCCAGCAGCGTAGGAACGGGGACAGCCAATTCACCCCTCCACTTT.

The V gene is TRBV3-1 (or the pseudogene TRBV3-2), the J gene TRBJ1-5; 7 nucleotides agree with TRBD1. CDR3 size: 17 residues. The ends lost 4 bases at V and 3 bases at J; junction bases unmatched: 12. Germline V gene lookup returns CDR1 LGHDT and CDR2 YNNKEL (reference sequence). CDR3 nucleotide sequence: TGTGCCAGCAGCCTTTCTGTACCGGGACAGCACAATCAGCCCCAGCATTTT. Amino acid sequence: CASSLSVPGQHNQPQHF.

The chain recombines TRBV5-3 with TRBJ2-7; 10 nucleotides match TRBD2. TRBV5-3 is labeled an ORF, and its function is uncertain. This CDR3 contains 15 residues. J was trimmed by 4 bases and V by 2 bases; bases with no gene match: 6. The DNA for the CDR3 is TGTGCCAGAAGCTTCCTAGCGGGAGCTGGGTACGAGCAGTACTTC. This encodes CARSFLAGAGYEQYF.

CDR3 DNA: TGTGCCAGCAGCTTAGACGGAGAGAGCTACGAGCAGTACGTC. It is translated as CASSLDGESYEQYV. V is TRBV5-4 and J is TRBJ2-7; D is undetermined. Germline CDR1 and CDR2: SGHNT and YYREEE (reference sequence). The CDR3 consists of 14 residues. V gave up 2 bases and J gave up 3 bases, with 12 bases separating them.

The chain joins TRBV5-4 to TRBJ2-1, with a weak D call TRBD1 (5 bases). The CDR3 totals 12 residues. Germline values: CDR1 SGHNT, CDR2 YYREEE (reference sequence). Trimming pared 5 bases from V and 13 bases from J, leaving 16 bases between. CDR3 sequence: CASSSTTVPQFF. CDR3 sequence (DNA): TGTGCCAGCAGTTCCACGACAGTCCCCCAGTTCTTC.

This clone was seen a handful of times. The V gene is TRBV19, the J gene TRBJ1-2; TRBD1 is a possible D gene (5 bases). Germline loops: CDR1 LNHDA, CDR2 SQIVND (reference sequence). This CDR3 is 13 amino acids long. The germline V and J ends were trimmed by 4 bases and 3 bases, with 9 bases remaining between them. The CDR3 reads CASSRQSDYGYTF. The CDR3 DNA reads TGTGCCAGTAGTAGACAGTCGGACTATGGCTACACCTTC. The full variable domain, its missing parts supplied by reference TRBV19 and TRBJ1-2, is DGGITQSPKYLFRKEGQNVTLSCEQNLNHDAMYWYRQDPGQGLRLIYYSQIVNDFQKGDIAEGYSVSREKKESFPLTVTSAQKNPTAFYLCASSRQSDYGYTFGSGTRLTVV.

The chain recombines TRBV19 with TRBJ1-2; D might be TRBD1 (6 bases). V gave up 6 bases and J gave up 4 bases, with 12 bases separating them. The germline V gene encodes CDR1 LNHDA and CDR2 SQIVND (reference sequence). The CDR3 runs 13 residues. The DNA of the CDR3 is TGTGCCAGTAGCCCAGGACAGCCCTATGGCTACACCTTC. The encoded protein is CASSPGQPYGYTF. The full variable domain, completed using reference TRBV19 and TRBJ1-2, is DGGITQSPKYLFRKEGQNVTLSCEQNLNHDAMYWYRQDPGQGLRLIYYSQIVNDFQKGDIAEGYSVSREKKESFPLTVTSAQKNPTAFYLCASSPGQPYGYTFGSGTRLTVV.

This sequence joins TRBV9 and TRBJ2-7; D not certain. This CDR3 is 13 amino acids long. Germline assignment: CDR1 SGDLS and CDR2 YYNGEE. V was pared by 3 bases and J by 1 base, with 8 bases between. The DNA of the CDR3 is TGTGCCAGCAGCGACCAAAATTCCTACGAGCAGTACTTC. This translates into CASSDQNSYEQYF.

The genes are TRBV7-2 and TRBJ1-1; D is uncertain. Germline loops: CDR1 SGHTA, CDR2 FQGNSA. The V gene lost 2 bases and the J gene lost 2 bases, with 9 bases spanning the gap. The CDR3 has 14 amino acids. The CDR3 here is CASSLLGPNTEAFF. DNA for the CDR3: TGTGCCAGCAGCTTATTAGGTCCAAACACTGAAGCTTTCTTT.